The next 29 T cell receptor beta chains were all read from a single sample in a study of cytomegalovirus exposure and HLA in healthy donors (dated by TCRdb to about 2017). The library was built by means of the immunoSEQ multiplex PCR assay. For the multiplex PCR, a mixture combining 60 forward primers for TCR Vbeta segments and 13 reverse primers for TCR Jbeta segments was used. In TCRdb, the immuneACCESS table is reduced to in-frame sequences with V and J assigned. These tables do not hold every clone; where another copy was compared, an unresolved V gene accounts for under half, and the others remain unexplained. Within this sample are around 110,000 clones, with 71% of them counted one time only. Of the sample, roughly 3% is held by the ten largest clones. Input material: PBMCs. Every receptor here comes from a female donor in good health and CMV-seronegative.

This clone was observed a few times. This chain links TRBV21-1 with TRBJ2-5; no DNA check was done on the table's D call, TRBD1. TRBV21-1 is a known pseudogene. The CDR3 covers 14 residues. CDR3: CASSTDRGQETQYF. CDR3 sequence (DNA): TGTGCCAGCAGCACAGACAGGGGTCAAGAGACCCAGTACTTC.

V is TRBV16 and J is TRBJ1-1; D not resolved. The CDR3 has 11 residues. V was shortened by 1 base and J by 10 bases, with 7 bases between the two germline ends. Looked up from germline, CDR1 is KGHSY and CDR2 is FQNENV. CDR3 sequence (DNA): TGTGCCAGCAGCCAATATGTAGCAGCTTTCTTT. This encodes CASSQYVAAFF.

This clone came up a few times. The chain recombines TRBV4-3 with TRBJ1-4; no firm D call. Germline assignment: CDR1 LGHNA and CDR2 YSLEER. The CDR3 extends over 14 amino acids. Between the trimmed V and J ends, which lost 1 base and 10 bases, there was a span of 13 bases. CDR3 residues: CASSQGQEVGKLFF. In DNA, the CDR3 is TGCGCCAGCAGCCAAGGGCAGGAGGTTGGAAAACTGTTTTTT.

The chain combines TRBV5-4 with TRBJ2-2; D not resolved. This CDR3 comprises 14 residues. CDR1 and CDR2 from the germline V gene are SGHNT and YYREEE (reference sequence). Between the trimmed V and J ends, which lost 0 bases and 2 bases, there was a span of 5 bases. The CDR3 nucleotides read TGTGCCAGCAGCTTGGCGGTCAACACCGGGGAGCTGTTTTTT. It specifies CASSLAVNTGELFF.

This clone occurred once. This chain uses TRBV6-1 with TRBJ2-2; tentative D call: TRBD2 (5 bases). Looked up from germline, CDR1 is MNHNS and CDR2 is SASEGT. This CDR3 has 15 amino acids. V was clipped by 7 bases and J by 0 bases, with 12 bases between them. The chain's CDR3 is CASIGGLANTGELFF. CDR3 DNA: TGTGCCAGCATAGGCGGACTCGCGAACACCGGGGAGCTGTTTTTT.

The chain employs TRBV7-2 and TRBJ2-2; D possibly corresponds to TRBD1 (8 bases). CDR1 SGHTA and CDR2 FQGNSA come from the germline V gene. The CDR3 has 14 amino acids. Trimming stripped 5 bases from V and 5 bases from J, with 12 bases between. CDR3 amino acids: CASSGQGGTGELFF. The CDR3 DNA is TGTGCCAGCAGCGGACAGGGAGGGACCGGGGAGCTGTTTTTT.

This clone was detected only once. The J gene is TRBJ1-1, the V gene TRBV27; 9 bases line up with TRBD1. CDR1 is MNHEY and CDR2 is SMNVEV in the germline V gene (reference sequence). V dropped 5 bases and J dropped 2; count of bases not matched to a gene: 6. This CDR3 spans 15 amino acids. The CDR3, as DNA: TGTGCCAGCAGTATGGAGACAGGGGGTAACACTGAAGCTTTCTTT. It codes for CASSMETGGNTEAFF.

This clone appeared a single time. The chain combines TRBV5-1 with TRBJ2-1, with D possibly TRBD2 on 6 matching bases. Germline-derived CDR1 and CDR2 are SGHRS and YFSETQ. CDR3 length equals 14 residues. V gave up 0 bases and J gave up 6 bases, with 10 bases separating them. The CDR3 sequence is CASSLVLSGNEQFF. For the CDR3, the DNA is TGCGCCAGCAGCTTGGTTCTTAGCGGCAATGAGCAGTTCTTC.

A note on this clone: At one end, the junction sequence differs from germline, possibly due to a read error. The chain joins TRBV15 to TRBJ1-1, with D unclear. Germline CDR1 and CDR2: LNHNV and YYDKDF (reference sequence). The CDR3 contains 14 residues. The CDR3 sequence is CASSRSQVNTEAFF. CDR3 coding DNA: TGTGCCAGCAGCAGATCTCAGGTGAACACTGAAGCTTTCTTT.

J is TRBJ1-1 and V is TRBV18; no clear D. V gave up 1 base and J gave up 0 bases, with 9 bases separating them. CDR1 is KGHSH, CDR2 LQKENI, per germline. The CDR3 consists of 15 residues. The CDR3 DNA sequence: TGTGCCAGCTCACCACTGGACTTATTGAACACTGAAGCTTTCTTT. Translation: CASSPLDLLNTEAFF.

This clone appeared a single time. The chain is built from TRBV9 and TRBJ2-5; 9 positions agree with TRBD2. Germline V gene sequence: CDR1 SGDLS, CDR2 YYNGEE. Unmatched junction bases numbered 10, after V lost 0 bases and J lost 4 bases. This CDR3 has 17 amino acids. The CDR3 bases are TGTGCCAGCAGCGTAGGGGTCCAAGCGGGAGGAGGAGAGACCCAGTACTTC. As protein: CASSVGVQAGGGETQYF.

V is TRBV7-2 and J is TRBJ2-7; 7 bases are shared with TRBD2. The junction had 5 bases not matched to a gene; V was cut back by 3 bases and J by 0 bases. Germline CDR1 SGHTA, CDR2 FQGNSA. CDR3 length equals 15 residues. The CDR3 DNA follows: TGTGCCAGCAGCTTGGGCGGGACTACCTCCTACGAGCAGTACTTC. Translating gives CASSLGGTTSYEQYF.

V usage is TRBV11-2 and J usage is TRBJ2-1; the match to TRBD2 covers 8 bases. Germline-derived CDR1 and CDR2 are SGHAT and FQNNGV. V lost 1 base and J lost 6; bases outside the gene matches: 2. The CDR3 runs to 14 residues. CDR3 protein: CASSLAGGTNEQFF. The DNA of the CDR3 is TGTGCCAGCAGCTTAGCGGGAGGGACCAATGAGCAGTTCTTC.

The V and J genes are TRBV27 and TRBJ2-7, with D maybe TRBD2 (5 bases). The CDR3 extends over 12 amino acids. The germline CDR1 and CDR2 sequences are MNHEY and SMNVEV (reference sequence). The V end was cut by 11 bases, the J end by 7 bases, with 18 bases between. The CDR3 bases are TGTGCCGCAAGAGGGAACGATCGAGAGCAGTACTTC. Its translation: CAARGNDREQYF.

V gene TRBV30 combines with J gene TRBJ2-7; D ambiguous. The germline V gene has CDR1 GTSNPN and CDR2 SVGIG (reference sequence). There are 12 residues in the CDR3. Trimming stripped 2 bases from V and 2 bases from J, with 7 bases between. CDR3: CAWSRVTYEQYF. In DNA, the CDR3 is TGTGCCTGGAGTCGGGTCACCTACGAGCAGTACTTC.

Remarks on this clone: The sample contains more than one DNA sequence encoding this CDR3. In nucleotides, the CDR3 is TGCGCCAGCAGTGAGTCGACGGGGGCGAACACCGGGGAGCTGTTTTTT. It translates to CASSESTGANTGELFF. The V gene is TRBV10-1, the J gene TRBJ2-2, with a weak D call TRBD2 (6 bases). This CDR3 comprises 16 residues. Trimming pared 0 bases from V and 0 bases from J, leaving 8 bases between. Germline loops: CDR1 WNHNN, CDR2 SYGVQD (reference sequence).

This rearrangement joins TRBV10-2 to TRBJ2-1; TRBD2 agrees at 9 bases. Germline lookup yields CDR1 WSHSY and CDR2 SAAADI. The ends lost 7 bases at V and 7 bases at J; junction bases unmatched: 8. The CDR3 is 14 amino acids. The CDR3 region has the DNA TGCGCCAGCACCTCGGGACTAGCTGGGAATGAGCAGTTCTTC. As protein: CASTSGLAGNEQFF.

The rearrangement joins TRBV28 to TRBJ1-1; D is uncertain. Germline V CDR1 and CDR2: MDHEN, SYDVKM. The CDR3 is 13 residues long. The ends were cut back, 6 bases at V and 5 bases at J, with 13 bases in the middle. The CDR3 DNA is TGTGCCAGCAGCTCCCCCGGGTTTACTGAAGCTTTCTTT. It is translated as CASSSPGFTEAFF.

The CDR3 loop reads CASSLRTGGNEQYF. CDR3 DNA: TGTGCCAGCAGCTTAAGGACAGGGGGCAACGAGCAGTACTTC. The chain has TRBV7-2 and TRBJ2-7; the match to TRBD1 covers 11 bases. This CDR3 has 14 residues. The V segment lost 2 bases and the J segment 5 bases; nucleotides outside the gene matches: 2. Germline CDR1 reads SGHTA; CDR2 reads FQGNSA.

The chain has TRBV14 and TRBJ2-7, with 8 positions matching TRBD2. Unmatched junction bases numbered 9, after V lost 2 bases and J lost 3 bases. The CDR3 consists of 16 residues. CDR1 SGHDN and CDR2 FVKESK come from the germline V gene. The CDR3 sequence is CASSQYRLARNYEQYF. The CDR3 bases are TGTGCCAGCAGCCAATATAGACTAGCGAGGAACTACGAGCAGTACTTC.

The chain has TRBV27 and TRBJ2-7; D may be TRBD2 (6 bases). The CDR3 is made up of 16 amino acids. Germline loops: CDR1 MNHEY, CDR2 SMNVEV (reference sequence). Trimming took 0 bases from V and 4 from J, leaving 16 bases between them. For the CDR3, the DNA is TGTGCCAGCAGTTTATCGAACCGGGAGTTAAAGTACGAGCAGTACTTC. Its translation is CASSLSNRELKYEQYF.

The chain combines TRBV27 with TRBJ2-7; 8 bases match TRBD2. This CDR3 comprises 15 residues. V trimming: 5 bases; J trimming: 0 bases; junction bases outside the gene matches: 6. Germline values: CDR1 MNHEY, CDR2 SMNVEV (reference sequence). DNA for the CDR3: TGTGCCAGCAGTCCGGGAGGGGTAAGCTCCTACGAGCAGTACTTC. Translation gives CASSPGGVSSYEQYF.

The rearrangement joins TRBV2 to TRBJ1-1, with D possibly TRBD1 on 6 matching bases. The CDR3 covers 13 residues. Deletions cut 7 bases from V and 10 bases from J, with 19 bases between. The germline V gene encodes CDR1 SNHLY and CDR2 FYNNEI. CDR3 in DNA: TGTGCCAGCAAGGGGGATCAGCTTTTCGGAGCTTTCTTT. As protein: CASKGDQLFGAFF.

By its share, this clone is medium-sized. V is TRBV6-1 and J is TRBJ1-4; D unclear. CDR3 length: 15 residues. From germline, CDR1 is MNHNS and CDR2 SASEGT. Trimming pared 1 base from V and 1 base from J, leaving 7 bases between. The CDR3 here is CASSEVPGTNEKLFF. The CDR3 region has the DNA TGTGCCAGCAGTGAAGTCCCAGGAACTAATGAAAAACTGTTTTTT.

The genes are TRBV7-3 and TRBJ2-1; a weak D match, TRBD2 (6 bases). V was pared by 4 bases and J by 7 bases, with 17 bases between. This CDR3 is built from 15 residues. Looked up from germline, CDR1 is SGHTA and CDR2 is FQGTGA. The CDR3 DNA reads TGTGCCAGCAGCTCGGGACTCGAACCCTTGAATGAGCAGTTCTTC. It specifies CASSSGLEPLNEQFF. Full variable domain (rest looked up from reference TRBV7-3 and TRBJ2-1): GAGVSQTPSNKVTEKGKYVELRCDPISGHTALYWYRQSLGQGPEFLIYFQGTGAADDSGLPNDRFFAVRPEGSVSTLKIQRTERGDSAVYLCASSSGLEPLNEQFFGPGTRLTVL.

The CDR3 nucleotides read TGCGCCAGCAGCCAAGACCGGTTCCTCAATGAGCAGTTCTTC. This sequence encodes CASSQDRFLNEQFF. V usage is TRBV4-3 and J usage is TRBJ2-1; D is uncertain. CDR3 size: 14 residues. Trimming took 0 bases from V and 6 from J, leaving 9 bases between them. Germline-derived CDR1 and CDR2 are LGHNA and YSLEER.

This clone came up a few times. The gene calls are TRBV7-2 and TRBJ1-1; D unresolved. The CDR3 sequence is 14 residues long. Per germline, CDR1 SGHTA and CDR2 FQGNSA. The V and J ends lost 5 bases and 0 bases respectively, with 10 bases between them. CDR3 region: CASSQGGLNTEAFF. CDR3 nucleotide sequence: TGTGCCAGCAGCCAAGGCGGGTTGAACACTGAAGCTTTCTTT.

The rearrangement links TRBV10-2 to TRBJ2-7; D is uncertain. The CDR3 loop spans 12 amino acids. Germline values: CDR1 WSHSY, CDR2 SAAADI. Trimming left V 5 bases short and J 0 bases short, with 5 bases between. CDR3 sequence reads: CASSLNSYEQYF. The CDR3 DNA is TGCGCCAGCAGTTTAAACTCCTACGAGCAGTACTTC.

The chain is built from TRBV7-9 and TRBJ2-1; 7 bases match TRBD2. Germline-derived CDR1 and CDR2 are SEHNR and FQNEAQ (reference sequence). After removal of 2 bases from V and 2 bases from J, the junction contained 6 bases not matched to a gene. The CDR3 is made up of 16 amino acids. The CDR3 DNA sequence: TGTGCCAGCAGCTTACGACAAGCGGGAACCTACAATGAGCAGTTCTTC. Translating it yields CASSLRQAGTYNEQFF.